These T cell receptor beta chains were read from a single sample in a study of shared clonotypes between healthy human individuals. Here immunoSEQ multiplex PCR was the method, and the copy in TCRdb shows in-frame clones only, minus some. The sample has over a million clones, around three quarters seen once. Sequencing was carried out using memory CD4+ T cells from PBMCs. These TCRs come from a man younger than 35 in good health. Some clones in this sample may be carry-over from other donors' samples. Each CDR3 is given with its conserved first and last residue. A D gene is named only where the DNA matches it firmly. Clone size appears in some rows only: once, few, many, or a class for an expanded clone.

j_gene: TRBJ1-4
d_gene: -
v_gene: TRBV18
abundance: few
CDR3nt: TGTGCCAGCTCAACGGACATTGCAACTAATGAAAAACTGTTTTTT
CDR3aa: CASSTDIATNEKLFF

j_gene: TRBJ1-3
d_gene: TRBD1
v_gene: TRBV7-6
abundance: once
CDR3nt: TGTGCCAGCAGCTTCGACAGGGGGACTGGAAACACCATATATTTT
CDR3aa: CASSFDRGTGNTIYF

j_gene: TRBJ2-7
d_gene: -
v_gene: TRBV5-1
abundance: -
CDR3nt: TGCGCCAGCAGCTTAAGGGGCGGGTACGAGCAGTACTTC
CDR3aa: CASSLRGGYEQYF

j_gene: TRBJ2-3
d_gene: -
v_gene: TRBV30
abundance: -
CDR3nt: TGTGCCTGGAGTGTACGAGGAGATACGCAGTATTTT
CDR3aa: CAWSVRGDTQYF

j_gene: TRBJ2-7
d_gene: TRBD1
v_gene: TRBV28
abundance: -
CDR3nt: TGTGCCAGCAGTACTCTCGGACAGGGGGCTCCCTACGAGCAGTACTTC
CDR3aa: CASSTLGQGAPYEQYF

j_gene: TRBJ1-2
d_gene: TRBD1
v_gene: TRBV6-1
abundance: -
CDR3nt: TGTGCCAGCACGGGACAGCTCTATGGCTACACCTTC
CDR3aa: CASTGQLYGYTF

j_gene: TRBJ2-1
d_gene: -
v_gene: TRBV28
abundance: -
CDR3nt: TGTGCCAGCACTCGGGCCACGGATGAGCAGTTCTTC
CDR3aa: CASTRATDEQFF

j_gene: TRBJ1-4
d_gene: TRBD1
v_gene: TRBV18
abundance: -
CDR3nt: TGTGCCAGCTCACGTACGCTGGGGACAGGGACGAATGAAAAACTGTTTTTT
CDR3aa: CASSRTLGTGTNEKLFF

j_gene: TRBJ1-5
d_gene: TRBD1
v_gene: TRBV2
abundance: -
CDR3nt: TGTGCCAGCAGTGAAGCGTACACAGGGGCCCAGCATTTT
CDR3aa: CASSEAYTGAQHF

j_gene: TRBJ2-1
d_gene: TRBD2
v_gene: TRBV7-9
abundance: many
CDR3nt: TGTGCCAGCAGCTTAGAAATTAGCGGGAGAGATGAGCAGTTCTTC
CDR3aa: CASSLEISGRDEQFF

j_gene: TRBJ2-7
d_gene: TRBD1
v_gene: TRBV29-1
abundance: -
CDR3nt: TGCAGCGTGACGGGACAGTACTCCTACGAGCAGTACTTC
CDR3aa: CSVTGQYSYEQYF

j_gene: TRBJ1-1
d_gene: TRBD1
v_gene: TRBV27
abundance: -
CDR3nt: TGTGCCAGCAGTAAGACAGGGCAGGGAGCTTTCTTT
CDR3aa: CASSKTGQGAFF

j_gene: TRBJ2-2
d_gene: TRBD2
v_gene: TRBV13
abundance: -
CDR3nt: TGTGCCAGCAGCTTAGGTAGCGGGAGGGAGACCGGGGAGCTGTTTTTT
CDR3aa: CASSLGSGRETGELFF

j_gene: TRBJ1-5
d_gene: -
v_gene: TRBV6-5
abundance: -
CDR3nt: TGTGCCAGCAGTCCCACGGACAGAATCAATCAGCCCCAGCATTTT
CDR3aa: CASSPTDRINQPQHF

j_gene: TRBJ2-7
d_gene: -
v_gene: TRBV2
abundance: once
CDR3nt: TGTGCCAGCAGTGAAAAACAGGCCTTCTCCTACGAGCAGTACTTC
CDR3aa: CASSEKQAFSYEQYF

j_gene: TRBJ2-1
d_gene: TRBD2
v_gene: TRBV4-1
abundance: -
CDR3nt: TGCGCCAGCAGCCTACTAGCGGCCACCTACAATGAGCAGTTCTTC
CDR3aa: CASSLLAATYNEQFF

j_gene: TRBJ1-3
d_gene: -
v_gene: TRBV18
abundance: once
CDR3nt: TGTGCCAGCTCACCAGACAGAGGAAACACCATATATTTT
CDR3aa: CASSPDRGNTIYF

j_gene: TRBJ2-1
d_gene: TRBD2
v_gene: TRBV7-6
abundance: -
CDR3nt: TGTGCCAGCAGCTTACTCGCGGGAGCTCGGGATGAGCAGTTCTTC
CDR3aa: CASSLLAGARDEQFF

j_gene: TRBJ1-5
d_gene: TRBD1
v_gene: TRBV28
abundance: -
CDR3nt: TGTGCCAGCAGTCCGGGACAGGGGATAGTTCAGCCCCAGCATTTT
CDR3aa: CASSPGQGIVQPQHF

j_gene: TRBJ1-2
d_gene: -
v_gene: TRBV7-2
abundance: -
CDR3nt: TGTGCCAGCAGCACTATCCCAGGGTATCGGGATGGCTACACCTTC
CDR3aa: CASSTIPGYRDGYTF

j_gene: TRBJ1-5
d_gene: TRBD1
v_gene: TRBV28
abundance: -
CDR3nt: TGTGCCAGCAGTTTAAGGGGGCCGCGGGGCAATCAGCCCCAGCATTTT
CDR3aa: CASSLRGPRGNQPQHF

j_gene: TRBJ2-1
d_gene: -
v_gene: TRBV7-3
abundance: -
CDR3nt: TGTGCCAGCAGCTTACAGAACCAGAAGCAGTTCTTC
CDR3aa: CASSLQNQKQFF

j_gene: TRBJ1-5
d_gene: TRBD1
v_gene: TRBV27
abundance: -
CDR3nt: TGTGCCAGCAGTACCGGGACAGGGAACCAGCCCCAGCATTTT
CDR3aa: CASSTGTGNQPQHF

j_gene: TRBJ1-3
d_gene: -
v_gene: TRBV7-2
abundance: once
CDR3nt: TGTGCCAGCAGCCGATGGGTCGCTTCTGGAAACACCATATATTTT
CDR3aa: CASSRWVASGNTIYF

j_gene: TRBJ1-1
d_gene: -
v_gene: TRBV6-5
abundance: -
CDR3nt: TGTGCCAGCAGTTACTCGAAGGCGGCAGAAGCTTTCTTT
CDR3aa: CASSYSKAAEAFF